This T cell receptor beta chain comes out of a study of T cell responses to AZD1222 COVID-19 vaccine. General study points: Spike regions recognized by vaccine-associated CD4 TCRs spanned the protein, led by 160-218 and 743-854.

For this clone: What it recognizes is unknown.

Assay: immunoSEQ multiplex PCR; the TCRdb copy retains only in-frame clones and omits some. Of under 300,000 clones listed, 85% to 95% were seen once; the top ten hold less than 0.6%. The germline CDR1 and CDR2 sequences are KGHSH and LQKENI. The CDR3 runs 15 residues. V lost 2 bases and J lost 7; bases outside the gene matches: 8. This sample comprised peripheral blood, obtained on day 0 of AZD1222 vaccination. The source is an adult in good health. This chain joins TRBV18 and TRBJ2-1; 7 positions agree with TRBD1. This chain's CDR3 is CASSPRGQQLNEQFF. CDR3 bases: TGTGCCAGCTCACCAAGGGGACAGCAACTTAATGAGCAGTTCTTC.